This record concerns one TCR beta chain sequence. Original analysis: From reference gene primer amplification, estimates of nucleated cell counts were derived. Sequencing used immunoSEQ multiplex PCR; TCRdb keeps in-frame clones, though not all of them. Clonal size and the V and J genes are those of that table, whereas D and trimming came from the DNA. The sample lists some 270,000 clones; about 89% were seen once. The germline V and J ends were trimmed by 6 bases and 6 bases, with 18 bases remaining between them. Germline lookup yields CDR1 LGHDT and CDR2 YNNKEL (reference sequence). The CDR3 contains 14 residues. The sample comes from a study of blood T cell repertoires in COVID-19. Study context: Samples came from the United States, Italy and Spain, spanning acute and convalescent COVID-19. The analysed material was cDNA or gDNA that came from T cells, B-cell-depleted T cells, or PBMCs.

V gene TRBV3-1 (or the pseudogene TRBV3-2) combines with J gene TRBJ2-7; D possibly corresponds to TRBD2 (5 bases). The sequence was collected from a man aged 25 to 45 with acute or convalescent COVID-19. The sequenced material came from peripheral blood. The CDR3 here is CASSPQNAAGEQYF. In DNA form, the CDR3 reads TGTGCCAGCAGTCCCCAGAACGCGGCGGGCGAGCAGTACTTC.